Listed below are T cell receptor beta chains from one sample, sequenced in a study of T cell responses to AZD1222 COVID-19 vaccine. Using immunoSEQ multiplex PCR, the repertoire was profiled, and TCRdb retains in-frame clones only, with some absent. The sample holds about 120,000 clones, 90% to 95% seen once. Sequencing was performed on peripheral blood, taken on day 0 of AZD1222 vaccination. The receptors come from an adult in good health. The CDR3 runs from the conserved cysteine through the conserved F or W. The D gene is left open where the match is weak. The size field is filled for only some rows; it gives once, few, many or a size class.

J gene | D gene | clone size | V gene | CDR3 DNA | CDR3 protein
TRBJ2-1 | - | - | TRBV9 | TGTGCCAGCAGCGTAAGGCGCCAGGGAATTTATGGTGAGCAGTTCTTC | CASSVRRQGIYGEQFF
TRBJ1-5 | - | - | TRBV7-9 | TGTGCCAGCAGCTCTTCCCGGCCGCCCGATCAGCCCCAGCATTTT | CASSSSRPPDQPQHF
TRBJ2-5 | - | - | TRBV19 | TGTGCCAGTAGTGTCTTCTCTGGCCAAGAGACCCAGTACTTC | CASSVFSGQETQYF
TRBJ1-1 | - | - | TRBV5-5 | TGTGCCAGCAGCTTGGCCTTAACCACCCCACACAGGGATACTGAAGCTTTCTTT | CASSLALTTPHRDTEAFF
TRBJ2-3 | - | - | TRBV5-1 | TGCGCCAGCAGCTTGGGGGTCGCGTGGGACACAGATACGCAGTATTTT | CASSLGVAWDTDTQYF
TRBJ2-1 | - | - | TRBV6-5 | TGTGCCAGCAGGAAGCAAAGTTACAATGAGCAGTTCTTC | CASRKQSYNEQFF
TRBJ2-1 | TRBD2 | - | TRBV4-2 | TGTGCCAGCAGCCACGGACTAGCGCCTAACAATGAGCAGTTCTTC | CASSHGLAPNNEQFF
TRBJ1-3 | - | - | TRBV2 | TGTGCCAGCAGTTGGGGCATTGGAAACACCATATATTTT | CASSWGIGNTIYF
TRBJ1-1 | - | - | TRBV9 | TGTGCCAGCAGCGTAGCCTCGGGGGCTGAAGCTTTCTTT | CASSVASGAEAFF
TRBJ2-7 | - | - | TRBV7-2 | TGTGCCAGCAGCCCCGGGCCGTCCTACGAGCAGTACTTC | CASSPGPSYEQYF
TRBJ1-2 | - | - | TRBV30 | TGTGCCTGGAGTGTAGGACAGAGCTATGGCTACACCTTC | CAWSVGQSYGYTF
TRBJ2-7 | TRBD2 | - | TRBV7-9 | TGTGCCAGCAGCGCTTGGACTAGCGGGAGGAGGTACGAGCAGTACTTC | CASSAWTSGRRYEQYF
TRBJ1-3 | TRBD1 | - | TRBV5-1 | TGCGCCAGCAGCACCGGGACAGGGACCTCTGGAAACACCATATATTTT | CASSTGTGTSGNTIYF
TRBJ2-7 | TRBD2 | - | TRBV7-9 | TGTGCCAGCACCTTTAGGGTAGCGGGAGAATACGAGCAGTACTTC | CASTFRVAGEYEQYF
TRBJ2-7 | TRBD1 | - | TRBV6-2/TRBV6-3 | TGTGCCAGCAGTTATTCTACAGGGGGGTCCGGCGAGCAGTACTTC | CASSYSTGGSGEQYF
TRBJ2-7 | TRBD1 | - | TRBV24-1 | TGTGCCACCAGTGACCCCGGACAGGGATACGAGCAGTACTTC | CATSDPGQGYEQYF
TRBJ1-5 | TRBD1 | - | TRBV2 | TGTGCCAGCAGTGAAGGACAGGGGGGTCAGCCCCAGCATTTT | CASSEGQGGQPQHF
TRBJ2-7 | TRBD2 | - | TRBV5-1 | TGCGCCAGCAGCTTGGCCACTAGCGGGAGTGGAGAGCAGTACTTC | CASSLATSGSGEQYF
TRBJ1-2 | - | - | TRBV10-3 | TGTGCCATCAGTCTGGGGCGGGGGAACTATGGCTACACCTTC | CAISLGRGNYGYTF
TRBJ2-3 | - | once | TRBV2 | TGTGCCAGCAGCTCGGGAACAGATACGCAGTATTTT | CASSSGTDTQYF
TRBJ2-7 | - | - | TRBV5-1 | TGCGCCAGCAGCCTGGGGGCCCTTTCCTACGAGCAGTACTTC | CASSLGALSYEQYF
TRBJ2-5 | TRBD2 | - | TRBV5-4 | TGTGCCAGCAGCTCGGGACTAGCGGGAAGCGAGACCCAGTACTTC | CASSSGLAGSETQYF
TRBJ2-3 | - | - | TRBV4-1 | TGCGCCAGCAGCCTTGGGGGGATAGGCACAGATACGCAGTATTTT | CASSLGGIGTDTQYF
TRBJ2-1 | TRBD2 | - | TRBV20-1 | TGCAGTGCTAGTGGGCGGGAGGGCCGCAATGAGCAGTTCTTC | CSASGREGRNEQFF
TRBJ2-2 | TRBD2 | - | TRBV24-1 | TGTGCCACCAGTGACCCCCACGGGACTAGCGGGTCGAACACCGGGGAGCTGTTTTTT | CATSDPHGTSGSNTGELFF
TRBJ1-2 | TRBD1 | - | TRBV4-3 | TGCGCCAGCAGCGCATCCGGGACAGGGAACTATGGCTACACCTTC | CASSASGTGNYGYTF
TRBJ2-2 | TRBD2 | - | TRBV4-3 | TGCGCCAGCAGCCCGGGGACTAGCGGGAGTGCCGGGGAGCTGTTTTTT | CASSPGTSGSAGELFF
TRBJ2-1 | TRBD1 | - | TRBV7-9 | TGTGCCAGCAGCGCCGTGGGACAGGGCCCTTACAATGAGCAGTTCTTC | CASSAVGQGPYNEQFF
TRBJ2-7 | - | few | TRBV11-1 | TGTGCCAGCAGTAATCCGGACGCAGCCTACGAGCAGTACTTC | CASSNPDAAYEQYF
TRBJ2-3 | TRBD2 | - | TRBV12-5 | TGTGCTAGCTGGAGAGCGGGAGGGGGCACAGATACGCAGTATTTT | CASWRAGGGTDTQYF
TRBJ1-6 | - | - | TRBV7-9 | TGTGCCAGCAGCTTACCAGGGTCTGTTAATTCACCCCTCCACTTT | CASSLPGSVNSPLHF
TRBJ1-3 | - | - | TRBV12-3/TRBV12-4 | TGTGCCAGCAGTTCTCAGCGGGGTAACACCATATATTTT | CASSSQRGNTIYF
TRBJ1-1 | - | - | TRBV30 | TGTGCCTGGATATGGGGGTCCACTGAAGCTTTCTTT | CAWIWGSTEAFF
TRBJ2-3 | - | - | TRBV30 | TGTGCCTGGAGTGTAGGGCCAGATACGCAGTATTTT | CAWSVGPDTQYF
TRBJ1-6 | TRBD1 | - | TRBV4-2 | TGTGCCAGCAGCCAAGGGACAGGAGGCTCCTATAATTCACCCCTCCACTTT | CASSQGTGGSYNSPLHF
TRBJ2-7 | TRBD1 | - | TRBV5-5 | TGTGCCAGCACCGGGGACAGGCTCGCCTACGAGCAGTACTTC | CASTGDRLAYEQYF
TRBJ1-1 | TRBD1 | - | TRBV6-4 | TGTGCCAGCAGTGTGGGTAGGGGGCACACTGAAGCTTTCTTT | CASSVGRGHTEAFF
TRBJ2-7 | - | - | TRBV2 | TGTGCCAGCTCAGAGGGCCGTGCCTACGAGCAGTACTTC | CASSEGRAYEQYF
TRBJ2-5 | - | - | TRBV11-2 | TGTGCCAGCAGCGCCGGACAACTAGGGCAAGAGACCCAGTACTTC | CASSAGQLGQETQYF
TRBJ1-4 | - | - | TRBV5-1 | TGCGCCAGCAGCTTGGGCGCACCAGCAACTAATGAAAAACTGTTTTTT | CASSLGAPATNEKLFF
TRBJ2-7 | - | - | TRBV6-5 | TGTGCCAGCAGTACCTCGGGGGCAGCCTACGAGCAGTACTTC | CASSTSGAAYEQYF
TRBJ1-2 | - | - | TRBV2 | TGTGCCCACCCGGGGGAGGGACTTGACTACACCTTC | CAHPGEGLDYTF
TRBJ2-1 | TRBD2 | - | TRBV7-8 | TGTGCCAGCAGCTTAATAGCGGGGGACAATGAGCAGTTCTTC | CASSLIAGDNEQFF
TRBJ1-2 | - | - | TRBV3-1/TRBV3-2 | TGTGCCAGCAGCCAAGATGTGGGGCCGTTATATGGCTACACCTTC | CASSQDVGPLYGYTF
TRBJ2-1 | TRBD2 | - | TRBV6-1 | TGTGCCAGCAGTGAGCCAGCGGGAGTATCCTACAATGAGCAGTTCTTC | CASSEPAGVSYNEQFF
TRBJ1-2 | TRBD1 | - | TRBV6-5 | TGTGCCAGCAGACCCCCGGGACAGATTTATGGCTACACCTTC | CASRPPGQIYGYTF
TRBJ2-7 | - | - | TRBV29-1 | TGCAGCGTTGTGGCGGCTGACCGCTACGAGCAGTACTTC | CSVVAADRYEQYF
TRBJ1-3 | - | - | TRBV28 | TGTGCTACGAAGGAGGTCTCTGGAAACACCATATATTTT | CATKEVSGNTIYF
TRBJ1-4 | - | - | TRBV6-5 | TGTGCCAGCACCGACGGGGACACTGAAAAACTGTTTTTT | CASTDGDTEKLFF
TRBJ2-1 | - | - | TRBV15 | TGTGCCACCAGCCCCATTTTGGCCAATGAGCAGTTCTTC | CATSPILANEQFF
TRBJ2-3 | TRBD2 | - | TRBV5-4 | TGTGCCAGCAGCAAGGGGACTAGCGGGAGCGGGAGCACAGATACGCAGTATTTT | CASSKGTSGSGSTDTQYF
TRBJ2-2 | TRBD2 | once | TRBV5-6 | TGTGCCAGCAGCTTGTATCCGACTAGCGGAGGACCGAACACCGGGGAGCTGTTTTTT | CASSLYPTSGGPNTGELFF